These 6 T cell receptor beta chains came from one sample sequenced in a study of cytomegalovirus exposure and HLA in healthy donors. Amplification used 60 Vbeta primers and 13 Jbeta primers. The data were produced by immunoSEQ multiplex PCR, yet TCRdb's version contains in-frame clones alone and is incomplete. This table holds over 100,000 clones. Sample: PBMCs. The receptors shown here come from a man between 35 and 55 years old in good health and CMV-seropositive.

The chain is built from TRBV15 and TRBJ1-2; 10 positions agree with TRBD1. The germline V gene encodes CDR1 LNHNV and CDR2 YYDKDF (reference sequence). CDR3 length: 16 residues. With V trimmed by 5 bases and J by 5 bases, 11 bases remained unmatched. The DNA for the CDR3 is TGTGCCACCAGCCTAACCCCGGGACAGGGGTCTTATGGCTACACCTTC. Its translation is CATSLTPGQGSYGYTF. Full variable domain (remainder filled in from reference TRBV15 and TRBJ1-2): DAMVIQNPRYQVTQFGKPVTLSCSQTLNHNVMYWYQQKSSQAPKLLFHYYDKDFNNEADTPDNFQSRRPNTSFCFLDIRSPGLGDTAMYLCATSLTPGQGSYGYTFGSGTRLTVV.

The chain links TRBV7-9 to TRBJ1-5; unclear D gene. The CDR3 is made up of 14 amino acids. The germline V gene encodes CDR1 SEHNR and CDR2 FQNEAQ (reference sequence). V shed 6 bases and J shed 0 bases, with 9 bases lying between them. The DNA of the CDR3 is TGTGCCAGCAGTCCGGGGTATAGCAATCAGCCCCAGCATTTT. Protein product: CASSPGYSNQPQHF. Variable domain in full (rest from reference TRBV7-9 and TRBJ1-5): DTGVSQNPRHKITKRGQNVTFRCDPISEHNRLYWYRQTLGQGPEFLTYFQNEAQLEKSRLLSDRFSAERPKGSFSTLEIQRTEQGDSAMYLCASSPGYSNQPQHFGDGTRLSIL.

This chain uses TRBV7-9 with TRBJ2-1; maybe TRBD1 (6 bases). Germline values: CDR1 SEHNR, CDR2 FQNEAQ (reference sequence). The CDR3 runs 13 residues. V was shortened by 4 bases and J by 4 bases, with 8 bases between the two germline ends. This CDR3 is CASSSGQYNEQFF. The CDR3 region has the DNA TGTGCCAGCAGCTCGGGACAATACAATGAGCAGTTCTTC.

The V gene is TRBV9, the J gene TRBJ2-5, with 8 bases fitting TRBD2. Losses at the gene ends were 3 bases for V and 1 base for J; bases not matched to a gene: 8. This CDR3 region has 16 residues. Germline assignment: CDR1 SGDLS and CDR2 YYNGEE. The CDR3 region is CASSGGASGFQETQYF. CDR3 DNA: TGTGCCAGCAGCGGGGGGGCTAGCGGGTTCCAAGAGACCCAGTACTTC.

This chain joins TRBV4-2 and TRBJ1-2, with D possibly being TRBD1 (5 bases). The CDR3 is made up of 13 amino acids. Germline V CDR1 and CDR2: LGHNA, YNFKEQ. The V gene lost 4 bases and the J gene lost 6 bases, with 12 bases spanning the gap. The CDR3 sequence is CASSLLGGDGYTF. Here the CDR3 DNA reads TGTGCCAGCAGCCTTCTCGGGGGAGATGGCTACACCTTC.

The chain carries TRBV7-3 and TRBJ2-1; the D is unclear. Germline loops: CDR1 SGHTA, CDR2 FQGTGA. The CDR3 totals 12 residues. Trimming cost V 2 bases and J 6 bases, with 5 bases left between them. In DNA, the CDR3 is TGTGCCAGCAGCTTACTCCCCAATGAGCAGTTCTTC. Its protein product is CASSLLPNEQFF.